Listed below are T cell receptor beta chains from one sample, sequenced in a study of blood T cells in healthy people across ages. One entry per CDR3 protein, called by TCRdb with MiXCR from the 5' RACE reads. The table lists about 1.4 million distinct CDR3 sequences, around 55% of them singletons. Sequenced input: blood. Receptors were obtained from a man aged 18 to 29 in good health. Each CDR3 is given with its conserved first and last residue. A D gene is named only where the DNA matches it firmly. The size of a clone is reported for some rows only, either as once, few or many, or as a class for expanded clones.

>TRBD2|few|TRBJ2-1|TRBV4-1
CASSQGTSFAYEQFF
TGCGCCAGCAGCCAAGGGACTAGCTTCGCCTATGAGCAGTTCTTC
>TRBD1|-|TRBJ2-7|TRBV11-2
CASSLVGTGAYEQYF
TGTGCCAGCAGCTTAGTCGGGACAGGGGCCTACGAGCAGTACTTC
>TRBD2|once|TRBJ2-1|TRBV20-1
CSALTGAGTSGVFNNEQFF
TGCAGTGCTTTGACAGGGGCCGGGACTAGCGGGGTTTTTAACAATGAGCAGTTCTTC
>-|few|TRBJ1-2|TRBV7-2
CASSRGRGYGYTF
TGTGCCAGCAGCCGCGGCAGGGGCTATGGCTACACCTTC
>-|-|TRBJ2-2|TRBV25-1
CASSAVQTTGELFF
TGTGCCAGCAGTGCTGTGCAGACCACCGGGGAGCTGTTTTTT
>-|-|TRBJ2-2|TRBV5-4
CASSSDGYTGELFF
TGTGCCAGCAGCTCGGACGGTTACACCGGGGAGCTGTTTTTT
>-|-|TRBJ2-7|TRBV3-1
CASSQGWGQQYF
TGTGCCAGCAGCCAAGGTTGGGGACAGCAGTACTTC
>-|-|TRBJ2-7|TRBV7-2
CASSLRWAGTEQYF
TGTGCCAGCAGCCTACGATGGGCAGGGACCGAGCAGTACTTC
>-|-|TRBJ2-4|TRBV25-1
CVSSETTEGNIQYF
TGTGTCAGCAGTGAGACAACCGAGGGGAACATTCAGTACTTC
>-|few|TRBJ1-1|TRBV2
CASQVAFF
TGTGCCAGCCAGGTAGCTTTCTTT
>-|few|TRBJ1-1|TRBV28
CASSLQDRLSGDTEAFF
TGTGCCAGCAGTTTACAAGACCGTCTCTCTGGGGACACTGAAGCTTTCTTT
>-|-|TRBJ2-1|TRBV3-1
CASSPQGFDEQFF
TGTGCCAGCAGCCCGCAGGGATTTGATGAGCAGTTCTTC
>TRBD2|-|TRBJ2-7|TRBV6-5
CASSYLVGLAGDSYEQYF
TGTGCCAGCAGTTACTTAGTCGGACTAGCGGGGGACTCCTACGAGCAGTACTTC
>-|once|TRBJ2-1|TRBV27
CASSSRGLERSREEQFF
TGTGCCAGCAGTAGCCGCGGCTTGGAAAGATCCCGGGAAGAGCAGTTCTTC
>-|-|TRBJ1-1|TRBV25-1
CASAGGTDTEAFF
TGTGCCAGCGCGGGGGGGACCGACACTGAAGCTTTCTTT
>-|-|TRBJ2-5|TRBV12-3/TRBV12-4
CASSLTGTWEQYF
TGTGCCAGCAGTTTGACAGGAACTTGGGAGCAGTACTTC
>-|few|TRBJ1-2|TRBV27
CASRQGTSEAYGYTF
TGTGCCAGCAGACAAGGGACATCCGAGGCCTATGGCTACACCTTC
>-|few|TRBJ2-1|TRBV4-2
CASSQDLTRGEQFF
TGTGCCAGCAGCCAAGATCTTACGAGGGGCGAGCAGTTCTTC
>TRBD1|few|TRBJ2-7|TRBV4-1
CASSQDRTGPSYEQYF
TGCGCCAGCAGCCAAGATAGGACAGGACCATCCTACGAGCAGTACTTC
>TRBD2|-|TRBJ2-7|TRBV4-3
CASSQEIGGFSYEQYF
TGCGCCAGCAGCCAAGAAATCGGGGGGTTCTCCTACGAGCAGTACTTC
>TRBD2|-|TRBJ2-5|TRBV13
CASSRRLAGAPETQYF
TGTGCCAGCAGTCGCAGACTAGCGGGAGCGCCAGAGACCCAGTACTTC
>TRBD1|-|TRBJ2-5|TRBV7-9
CASSSRDRGLGETQYF
TGTGCCAGCAGCTCCCGGGACAGGGGGCTTGGGGAGACCCAGTACTTC
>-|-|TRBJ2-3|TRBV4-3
CASSQERARGTDTQYF
TGCGCCAGCAGCCAAGAAAGAGCGCGGGGCACAGATACGCAGTATTTT
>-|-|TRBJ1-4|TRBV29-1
CSVQTGSGKLFF
TGCAGCGTTCAGACGGGGAGTGGTAAACTGTTTTTT
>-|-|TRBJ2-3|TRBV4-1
CASSQSPSTDTQYF
TGCGCCAGCAGCCAGTCGCCGAGCACAGATACGCAGTATTTT
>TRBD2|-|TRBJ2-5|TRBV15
CATSSRGGLETQYF
TGTGCCACCAGCAGTCGGGGGGGCCTTGAGACCCAGTACTTC
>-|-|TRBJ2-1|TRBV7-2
CASSSGQPLNEQFF
TGTGCCAGCAGCTCCGGACAGCCTTTAAATGAGCAGTTCTTC
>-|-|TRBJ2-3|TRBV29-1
CSVERQLSTDTQYF
TGCAGCGTTGAGCGTCAGCTAAGCACAGATACGCAGTATTTT
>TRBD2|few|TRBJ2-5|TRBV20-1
CSARAPGGSRETQYF
TGCAGTGCTAGAGCTCCGGGAGGGTCGAGAGAGACCCAGTACTTC
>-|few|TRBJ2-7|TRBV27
CASSLDGNDAYEQYF
TGTGCCAGCAGTTTAGACGGCAATGATGCCTACGAGCAGTACTTC
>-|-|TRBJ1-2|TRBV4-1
CASSQSPTPTPYGYTF
TGCGCCAGCAGCCAAAGTCCCACTCCAACCCCCTATGGCTACACCTTC
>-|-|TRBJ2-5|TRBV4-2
CASSQLIGDIQETQYF
TGTGCCAGCAGCCAGCTTATAGGGGATATACAAGAGACCCAGTACTTC
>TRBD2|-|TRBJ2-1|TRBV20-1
CSAQNGLAGSSYNEQFF
TGCAGTGCTCAGAACGGACTAGCGGGGAGCTCCTACAATGAGCAGTTCTTC
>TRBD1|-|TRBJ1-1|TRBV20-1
CSAHGPGQGSTEAFF
TGCAGTGCTCACGGTCCGGGACAGGGTTCCACTGAAGCTTTCTTT
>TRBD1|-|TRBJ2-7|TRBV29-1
CSATGQETYEQYF
TGCAGCGCTACGGGACAGGAGACCTACGAGCAGTACTTC
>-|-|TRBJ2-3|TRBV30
CAWSVQGDTQYF
TGTGCCTGGAGTGTACAAGGAGATACGCAGTATTTT
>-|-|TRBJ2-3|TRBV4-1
CASSQQQGGGWSDTQYF
TGCGCCAGCAGCCAACAACAAGGAGGGGGGTGGTCAGATACGCAGTATTTT
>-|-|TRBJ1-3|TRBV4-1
CASSQTGTQGSGNTIYF
TGCGCCAGCAGCCAAACAGGTACCCAAGGCTCTGGAAACACCATATATTTT
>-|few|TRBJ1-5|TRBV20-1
CSARDTGQPQHF
TGCAGTGCTAGAGATACCGGTCAGCCCCAGCATTTT
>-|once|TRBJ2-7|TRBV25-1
CASRLDSPEQYF
TGTGCCAGCAGACTCGACAGTCCCGAGCAGTACTTC
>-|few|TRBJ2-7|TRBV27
CASSGRPRTYEQYF
TGTGCCAGCAGTGGAAGACCCAGGACCTACGAGCAGTACTTC
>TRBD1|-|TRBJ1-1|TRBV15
CATSRGGQGHTEAFF
TGTGCCACCAGCAGAGGAGGACAGGGACACACTGAAGCTTTCTTT
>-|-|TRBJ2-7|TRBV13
CASTFGPKNYEQYF
TGTGCCAGCACCTTCGGGCCTAAGAACTACGAGCAGTACTTC
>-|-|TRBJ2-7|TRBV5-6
CASTDRGNEQYF
TGTGCCAGCACCGACAGAGGGAACGAGCAGTACTTC
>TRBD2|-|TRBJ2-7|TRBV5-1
CATTTGTSSHEQYF
TGCGCCACTACAACCGGGACTAGCAGTCACGAGCAGTACTTC
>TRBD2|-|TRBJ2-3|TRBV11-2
CASSSLTSGTDTQYF
TGTGCCAGCAGCTCCCTGACTAGCGGCACAGATACGCAGTATTTT
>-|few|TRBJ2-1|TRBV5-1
CASSSGVLEQFF
TGCGCCAGCAGTTCAGGGGTTCTTGAGCAGTTCTTC
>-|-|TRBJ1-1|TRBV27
CAVGGPSRAFF
TGTGCGGTAGGAGGGCCTTCTAGAGCTTTCTTT
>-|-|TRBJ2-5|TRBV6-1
CASSGPIVGWTQYF
TGTGCCAGCAGTGGGCCTATCGTGGGGTGGACCCAGTACTTC